This TCR beta chain was recovered during a study of vaccination effects on CD4 cells after COVID-19. Overall study: ViraFEST used viral peptide pools to expand antigen-specific CD4+ T cells before sequencing.

Libraries were prepared by immunoSEQ multiplex PCR; TCRdb keeps only in-frame clonotypes and omits some of them. The table has 32,000 or so clones, 68% seen once. Culturing for approximately 10 days preceded CD4+ T cell isolation. Germline assignment: CDR1 SNHLY and CDR2 FYNNEI. V shed 6 bases and J 5 bases; nucleotides not matched to a gene: 10. The CDR3 is 15 amino acids. Turning to this clone: The antigen is unknown.

Sample: CD4+ T cells from PBMCs cultured without peptide, taken before COVID-19 vaccination. This receptor was taken from a human donor who received a COVID-19 vaccine. The genes are TRBV2 and TRBJ1-2; 9 bases line up with TRBD1. The CDR3: CASRDTGGVGYGYTF. The DNA of the CDR3 is TGTGCCAGCAGGGACACAGGGGGCGTAGGGTATGGCTACACCTTC.